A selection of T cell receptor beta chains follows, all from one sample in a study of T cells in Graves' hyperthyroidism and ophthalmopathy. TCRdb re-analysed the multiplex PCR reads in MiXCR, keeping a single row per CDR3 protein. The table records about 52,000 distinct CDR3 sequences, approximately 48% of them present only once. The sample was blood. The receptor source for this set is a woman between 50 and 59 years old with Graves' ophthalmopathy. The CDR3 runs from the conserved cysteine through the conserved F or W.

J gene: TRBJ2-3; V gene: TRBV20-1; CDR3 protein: CSARDSRGTDTQYF
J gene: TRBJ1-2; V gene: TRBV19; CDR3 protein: CASSLWTGMSGYTF
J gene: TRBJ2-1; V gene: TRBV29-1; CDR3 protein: CSVEEWEWNEQFF
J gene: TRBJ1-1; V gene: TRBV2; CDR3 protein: CASRGGARTEAFF
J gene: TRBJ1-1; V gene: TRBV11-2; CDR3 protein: CASSSLTEAFF
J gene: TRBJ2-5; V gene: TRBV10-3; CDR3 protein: CAISAWRETQYF
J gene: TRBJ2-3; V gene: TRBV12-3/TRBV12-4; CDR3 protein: CASSFGGNSRVDTQYF
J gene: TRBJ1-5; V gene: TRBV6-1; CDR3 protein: CASSEAEGSNQPQHF
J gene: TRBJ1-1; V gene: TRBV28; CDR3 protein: CASSPPQNTEAFF
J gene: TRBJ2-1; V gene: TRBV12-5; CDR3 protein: CASSYSRLPGNEQFF
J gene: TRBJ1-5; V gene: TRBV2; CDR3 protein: CATLAALFETQHF
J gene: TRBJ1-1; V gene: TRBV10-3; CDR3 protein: CAIRIFPGDNTEAFF
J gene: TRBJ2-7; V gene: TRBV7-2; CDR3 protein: CASSLYTGTSGGYEQYF
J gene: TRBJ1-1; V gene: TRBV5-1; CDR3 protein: CASSLVLGLGTEAFF
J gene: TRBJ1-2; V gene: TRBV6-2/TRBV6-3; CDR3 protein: CASRDRGNYGYTF
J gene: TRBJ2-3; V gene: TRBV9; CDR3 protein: CASNARGRSTDTQYF
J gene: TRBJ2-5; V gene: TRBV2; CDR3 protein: CASPGLAVQETQYF
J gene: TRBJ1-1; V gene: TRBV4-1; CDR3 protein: CASSDTGREDTEAFF
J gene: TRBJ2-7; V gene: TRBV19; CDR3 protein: CASSMGASLHGYTYEQYF
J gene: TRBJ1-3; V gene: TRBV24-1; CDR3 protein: CATSGSGNTIYF
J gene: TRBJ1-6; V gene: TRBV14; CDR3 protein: CASSQVRGSPLHF
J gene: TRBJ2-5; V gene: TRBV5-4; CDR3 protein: CASSAGTSAETQYF
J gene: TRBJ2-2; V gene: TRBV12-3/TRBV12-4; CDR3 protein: CASSLSGGTGELFF
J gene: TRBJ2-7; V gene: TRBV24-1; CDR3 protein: CATSDSRGGVHYEQYF
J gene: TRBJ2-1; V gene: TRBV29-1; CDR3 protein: CSPWSSGSRNEQFF
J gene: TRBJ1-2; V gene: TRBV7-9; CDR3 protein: CASSPWGQTYNGYTF
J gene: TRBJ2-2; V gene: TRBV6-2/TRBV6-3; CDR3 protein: CASSYGGNTGELFF
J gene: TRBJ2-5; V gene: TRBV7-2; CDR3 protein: CASSLGFAGKETQYF
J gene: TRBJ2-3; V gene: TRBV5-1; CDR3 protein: CASSPVLVRGRPTDTQYF
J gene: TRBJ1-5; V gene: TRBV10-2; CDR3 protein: CASSEWQVGQPQHF
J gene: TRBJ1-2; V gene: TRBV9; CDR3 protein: CASSVSWGAYGYTF
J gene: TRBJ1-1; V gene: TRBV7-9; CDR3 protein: CANSFRGDTEAFF
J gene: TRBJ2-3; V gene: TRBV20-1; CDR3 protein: CSARDQRGADTQYF
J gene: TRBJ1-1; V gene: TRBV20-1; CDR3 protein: CSASAGLMNTEAFF
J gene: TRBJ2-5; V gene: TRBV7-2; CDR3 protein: CASSRSGGVQETQYF
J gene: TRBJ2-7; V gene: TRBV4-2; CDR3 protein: CASSQGSSGAYEQYF
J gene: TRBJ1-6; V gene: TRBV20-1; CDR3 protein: CSANGQGGYNSPLHF
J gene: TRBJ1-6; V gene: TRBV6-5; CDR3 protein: CASSTRDSSLSPLHF
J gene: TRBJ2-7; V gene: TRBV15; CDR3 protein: CATSRDAGFHEQYF
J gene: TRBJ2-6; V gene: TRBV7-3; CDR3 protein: CASSLGANVLTF
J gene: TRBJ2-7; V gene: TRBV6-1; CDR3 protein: CASRIAASAYEQYF
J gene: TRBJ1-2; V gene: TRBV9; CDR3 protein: CASSTDRDGGYTF